Here is one T cell receptor (beta chain) with its context. Its matching antigen is unknown. V shed 10 bases and J 6 bases; nucleotides not matched to a gene: 7. The CDR3 runs to 14 residues. Germline V gives CDR1 SGHTA, CDR2 FQGTGA. This sample is part of a study of OX40 agonist ivuxolimab in advanced cancers. About the research overall: Participants, about 83% male, averaged approximately 60 years of age, ranging from about 20 to 79. General observations from the study: Part of the nonresponder group also had normalized T-cell clonal expansion that was low.

Data came from immunoSEQ multiplex PCR; TCRdb stores just in-frame clones and leaves some out. The table records around 65,000 clones, roughly nine tenths of them present only once. The sample was CD4+ or CD8+ T cells sorted from blood, taken in a trial of the OX40 agonist ivuxolimab. The chain uses TRBV7-3 and TRBJ2-1, with 12 bases identical to TRBD2. This receptor was identified in an adult with an advanced solid tumor such as melanoma, head and neck, liver or kidney cancer. The CDR3 DNA reads TGTGCCACCTCCCTAGCGGGAGGGCCCAATGAGCAGTTCTTC. Translation gives CATSLAGGPNEQFF.